These T cell receptor beta chains were read from a single sample in a study of CD8 T cells in ankylosing spondylitis. Via MiXCR, TCRdb re-called the 5' RACE reads, giving one row per CDR3 protein. The table has roughly 180,000 distinct CDR3 sequences, around a tenth seen once. Specimen: blood, either unsorted or a sorted T cell fraction (not recorded which). These receptor sequences come from a female donor with ankylosing spondylitis or in good health (not recorded which). The CDR3 runs from the conserved cysteine through the conserved F or W. D genes are given only for firm matches. Rows may omit the clone size; those that give it use once, few, many or a size class.

TRBV4-3	NA	TRBJ2-3	NA	CASSQARVPDTQYF	TGCGCCAGCAGCCAAGCGAGAGTTCCAGATACGCAGTATTTT
TRBV29-1	TRBD2	TRBJ2-4	many	CSVEDRSSGRYIQYF	TGCAGCGTTGAAGATAGGTCTAGCGGGAGGTACATTCAGTACTTC
TRBV19	NA	TRBJ1-1	few	CASSILNTEAFF	TGTGCCAGTAGTATCCTGAACACTGAAGCTTTCTTT
TRBV4-3	NA	TRBJ2-1	many	CASSQEGRSLYNEQFF	TGCGCCAGCAGCCAAGAGGGACGCAGCCTTTACAATGAGCAGTTCTTC
TRBV7-2	TRBD2	TRBJ2-5	few	CASSYFSGTAETQYF	TGTGCCAGCAGCTATTTTAGCGGGACGGCGGAGACCCAGTACTTC
TRBV7-2	NA	TRBJ2-3	NA	CASSLGAWDGSTDTQYF	TGTGCCAGCAGCTTAGGGGCCTGGGACGGGAGCACAGATACGCAGTATTTT
TRBV4-1	NA	TRBJ2-1	NA	CASSQGWGLNNEQFF	TGCGCCAGCAGCCAAGGTTGGGGACTGAACAATGAGCAGTTCTTC
TRBV4-3	NA	TRBJ2-7	once	CASSQDRERSYEQYF	TGCGCCAGCAGCCAAGATAGGGAGCGATCCTACGAGCAGTACTTC
TRBV6-5	NA	TRBJ2-2	NA	CASSYSVANTGELFF	TGTGCCAGCAGTTACTCGGTGGCGAACACCGGGGAGCTGTTTTTT
TRBV4-3	TRBD2	TRBJ2-1	many	CASSQEVTSGEQEQFF	TGCGCCAGCAGCCAAGAAGTGACTAGCGGGGAACAAGAGCAGTTCTTC
TRBV7-2	TRBD2	TRBJ2-1	few	CASSRRLTSGSYNEQFF	TGTGCCAGCAGTCGCCGATTGACTAGCGGTTCCTACAATGAGCAGTTCTTC
TRBV27	NA	TRBJ2-4	few	CASSLSLKNIQYF	TGTGCCAGCAGTTTATCCCTGAAAAACATTCAGTACTTC
TRBV20-1	NA	TRBJ2-1	few	CSARGGVNNEQFF	TGCAGTGCTAGGGGGGGTGTGAACAATGAGCAGTTCTTC
TRBV9	TRBD2	TRBJ2-3	few	CASSPPSGRAVDTQYF	TGTGCCAGCAGCCCTCCTAGCGGGAGGGCCGTAGATACGCAGTATTTT
TRBV11-1	NA	TRBJ2-1	NA	CASSSSTDSYNEQFF	TGTGCCAGCAGCTCTTCCACGGACAGCTACAATGAGCAGTTCTTC
TRBV29-1	NA	TRBJ1-2	many	CSAFTGSRSWGYTF	TGCAGCGCCTTCACGGGATCACGCTCCTGGGGCTACACCTTC
TRBV20-1	NA	TRBJ2-1	few	CSARDIDSYNEQFF	TGCAGTGCTAGAGATATAGACAGCTACAATGAGCAGTTCTTC
TRBV30	TRBD2	TRBJ2-4	NA	CAWSVPRATSGSSQAKNIQYF	TGTGCCTGGAGTGTACCTCGGGCGACTAGCGGATCCTCTCAAGCCAAAAACATTCAGTACTTC
TRBV6-2/TRBV6-3	NA	TRBJ2-1	NA	CASSYPTMSDNEQFF	TGTGCCAGCAGTTACCCCACCATGAGTGACAATGAGCAGTTCTTC
TRBV4-1	NA	TRBJ2-6	NA	CASGTGNSGANVLTF	TGCGCCAGCGGAACTGGGAACTCTGGGGCCAACGTCCTGACTTTC
TRBV15	TRBD2	TRBJ2-1	many	CAIGTSAYNEQFF	TGTGCCATCGGGACTAGCGCGTACAATGAGCAGTTCTTC
TRBV5-4	NA	TRBJ2-1	few	CASSGISGSSYNEQFF	TGTGCCAGCAGCGGAATTAGCGGAAGCTCCTACAATGAGCAGTTCTTC
TRBV7-9	NA	TRBJ1-1	few	CASSLENGEAFF	TGTGCCAGCAGCTTAGAGAATGGAGAAGCTTTCTTT
TRBV20-1	TRBD2	TRBJ2-7	few	CSARGQGGEQYF	TGCAGTGCTAGGGGTCAGGGAGGGGAGCAGTACTTC
TRBV4-2	NA	TRBJ1-3	many	CASSLPGGRPAGNTIYF	TGTGCCAGCAGCCTCCCTGGCGGACGGCCGGCGGGAAACACCATATATTTT
TRBV6-2/TRBV6-3	TRBD2	TRBJ2-7	NA	CASRGLAGGYEQYF	TGTGCCAGCAGGGGACTAGCGGGAGGCTACGAGCAGTACTTC
TRBV19	NA	TRBJ2-7	NA	CASSMVAESYEQYF	TGTGCCAGTAGTATGGTGGCAGAGTCCTACGAGCAGTACTTC
TRBV4-3	NA	TRBJ2-3	few	CASSPGREMDTQYF	TGCGCCAGCAGCCCAGGACGGGAGATGGATACGCAGTATTTT
TRBV6-5	NA	TRBJ1-4	few	CASSYTTAREKLFF	TGTGCCAGCAGTTACACGACCGCCCGTGAAAAACTGTTTTTT
TRBV7-9	NA	TRBJ2-1	many	CASRTPTRGYNEQFF	TGTGCCAGCAGGACACCGACCAGGGGCTACAATGAGCAGTTCTTC
TRBV7-2	TRBD2	TRBJ2-1	NA	CASSLVLADNEQFF	TGTGCCAGCAGCTTAGTCCTAGCGGACAATGAGCAGTTCTTC
TRBV6-5	NA	TRBJ1-1	few	CASSYSTGWTEAFF	TGTGCCAGCAGTTACTCGACAGGTTGGACTGAAGCTTTCTTT
TRBV7-6	TRBD2	TRBJ2-3	many	CASSLAASGRLADTQYF	TGTGCCAGCAGCTTAGCGGCTAGCGGGAGGTTAGCAGATACGCAGTATTTT
TRBV29-1	TRBD2	TRBJ2-3	few	CSVVGLQREGTDTQYF	TGCAGCGTTGTGGGGTTGCAGCGGGAGGGGACAGATACGCAGTATTTT
TRBV7-9	NA	TRBJ1-1	NA	CASSFSREAEAFF	TGTGCCAGCAGCTTCTCCAGGGAAGCTGAAGCTTTCTTT
TRBV2	TRBD1	TRBJ1-1	few	CASSEAGTGVANTEAFF	TGTGCCAGCAGTGAAGCCGGGACAGGGGTGGCGAACACTGAAGCTTTCTTT
TRBV7-2	TRBD2	TRBJ2-1	many	CASSLHLAGGPGNEQFF	TGTGCCAGCAGCCTCCATTTAGCGGGAGGGCCGGGAAATGAGCAGTTCTTC
TRBV9	NA	TRBJ2-5	NA	CASSADRIGRETQYF	TGTGCCAGCAGCGCTGACAGGATCGGCAGAGAGACCCAGTACTTC
TRBV19	NA	TRBJ2-1	NA	CASSMGLGPYNEQFF	TGTGCCAGTAGTATGGGGCTAGGCCCCTACAATGAGCAGTTCTTC
TRBV9	TRBD1	TRBJ2-1	few	CASSVDRVNEQFF	TGTGCCAGCAGCGTGGACAGGGTCAATGAGCAGTTCTTC
TRBV7-9	NA	TRBJ1-2	NA	CASRAGTEYGYTF	TGTGCCAGCAGAGCTGGGACGGAATATGGCTACACCTTC
TRBV27	NA	TRBJ2-2	many	CASSFKGTGELFF	TGTGCCAGCTCCTTTAAAGGCACCGGGGAGCTGTTTTTT
TRBV4-3	TRBD1	TRBJ2-5	NA	CASSQDRGRGETQYF	TGCGCCAGCAGCCAGGACAGGGGGCGCGGAGAGACCCAGTACTTC
TRBV9	NA	TRBJ2-7	NA	CASSVALHSEQYF	TGTGCCAGCAGCGTAGCTCTGCACAGCGAGCAGTACTTC